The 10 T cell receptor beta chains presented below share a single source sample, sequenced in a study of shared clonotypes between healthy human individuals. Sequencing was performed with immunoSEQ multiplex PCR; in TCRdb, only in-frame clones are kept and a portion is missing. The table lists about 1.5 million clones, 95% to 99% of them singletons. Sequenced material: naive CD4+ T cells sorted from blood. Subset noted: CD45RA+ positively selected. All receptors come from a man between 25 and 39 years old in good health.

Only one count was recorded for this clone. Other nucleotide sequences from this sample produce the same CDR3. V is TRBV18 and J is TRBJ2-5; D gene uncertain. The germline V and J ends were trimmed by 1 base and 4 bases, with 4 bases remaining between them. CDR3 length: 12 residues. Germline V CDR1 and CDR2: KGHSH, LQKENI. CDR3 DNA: TGTGCCAGCTCACCACGTCGAGAGACCCAGTACTTC. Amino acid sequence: CASSPRRETQYF.

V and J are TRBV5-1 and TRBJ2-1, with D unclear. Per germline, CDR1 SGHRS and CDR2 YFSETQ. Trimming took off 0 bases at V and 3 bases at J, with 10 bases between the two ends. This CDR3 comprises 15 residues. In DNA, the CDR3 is TGCGCCAGCAGCTTGGGAACACCCTACTACAATGAGCAGTTCTTC. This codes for CASSLGTPYYNEQFF.

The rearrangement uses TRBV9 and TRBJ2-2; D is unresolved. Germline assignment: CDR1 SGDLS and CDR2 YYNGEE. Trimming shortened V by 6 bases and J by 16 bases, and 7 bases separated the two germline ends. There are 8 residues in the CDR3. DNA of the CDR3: TGTGCCAGCATACGTCCGTTTTTT. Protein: CASIRPFF.

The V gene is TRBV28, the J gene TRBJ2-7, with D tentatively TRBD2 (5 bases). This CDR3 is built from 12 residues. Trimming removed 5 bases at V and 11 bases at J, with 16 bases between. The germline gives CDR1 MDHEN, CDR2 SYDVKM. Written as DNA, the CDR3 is TGTGCCAGCAGTCCCCCGGCCGGGAACGAGTACTTC. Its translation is CASSPPAGNEYF.

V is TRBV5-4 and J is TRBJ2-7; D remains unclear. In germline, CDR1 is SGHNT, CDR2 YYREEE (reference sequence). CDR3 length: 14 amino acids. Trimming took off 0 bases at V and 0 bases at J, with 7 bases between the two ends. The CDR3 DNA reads TGTGCCAGCAGCTTGGAGGCCTTCTCCTACGAGCAGTACTTC. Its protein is CASSLEAFSYEQYF.

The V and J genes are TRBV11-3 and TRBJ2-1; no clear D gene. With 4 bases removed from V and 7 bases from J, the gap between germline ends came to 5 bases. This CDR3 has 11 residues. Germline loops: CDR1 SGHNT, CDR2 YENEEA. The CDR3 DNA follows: TGTGCCAGCAGCTCAAGGAATGAGCAGTTCTTC. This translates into CASSSRNEQFF. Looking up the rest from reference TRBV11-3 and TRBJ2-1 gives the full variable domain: EAGVVQSPRYKIIEKKQPVAFWCNPISGHNTLYWYLQNLGQGPELLIRYENEEAVDDSQLPKDRFSAERLKGVDSTLKIQPAELGDSAVYLCASSSRNEQFFGPGTRLTVL.

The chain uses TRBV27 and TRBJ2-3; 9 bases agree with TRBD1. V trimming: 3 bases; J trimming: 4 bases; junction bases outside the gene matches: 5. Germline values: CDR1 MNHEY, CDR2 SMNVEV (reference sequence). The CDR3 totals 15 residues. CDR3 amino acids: CASSFNRGLPDTQYF. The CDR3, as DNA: TGTGCCAGCAGTTTTAACAGGGGGCTTCCAGATACGCAGTATTTT.

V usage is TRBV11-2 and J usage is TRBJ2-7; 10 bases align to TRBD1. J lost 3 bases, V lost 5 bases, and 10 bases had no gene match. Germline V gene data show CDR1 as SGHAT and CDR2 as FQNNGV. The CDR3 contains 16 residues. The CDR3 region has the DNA TGTGCCAGCAGCCCCCACCGACAGGGGGCGCACTACGAGCAGTACTTC. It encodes CASSPHRQGAHYEQYF.

The CDR3 loop reads CASSPPPGGPTDTQYF. The CDR3 DNA reads as TGTGCCAGCAGTCCACCCCCGGGAGGGCCCACAGATACGCAGTATTTT. The V and J genes are TRBV27 and TRBJ2-3, with 8 bases fitting TRBD2. In germline, CDR1 is MNHEY, CDR2 SMNVEV (reference sequence). The CDR3 sequence is 16 residues long. Trimming at V came to 5 bases and at J to 2 bases, leaving 9 bases not matched to a gene.

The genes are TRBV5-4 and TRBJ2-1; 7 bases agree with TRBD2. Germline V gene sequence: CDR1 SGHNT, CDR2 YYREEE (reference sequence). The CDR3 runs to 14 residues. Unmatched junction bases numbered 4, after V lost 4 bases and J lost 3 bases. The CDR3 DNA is TGTGCCAGCAGCGCGGGAGTGCTCTACAATGAGCAGTTCTTC. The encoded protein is CASSAGVLYNEQFF.